This T cell receptor beta chain was profiled in a study of patients and donors after allogeneic stem cell transplantation. TCRdb re-called the RT-PCR reads with MiXCR, one entry per CDR3 protein. The table lists 800,000 to 1,000,000 distinct CDR3 sequences, over 15% of them singletons, with roughly 6% in the top ten. V shed 4 bases and J shed 0 bases, with 18 bases lying between them. The CDR3 is made up of 17 amino acids. The V gene's germline CDR1 is ENHRY and CDR2 SYGVKD. The sequence was collected from a human donor who was either an allogeneic HSCT recipient or a stem cell or donor lymphocyte infusion donor (not recorded which). It is not recorded whose cells these are; they may come from a transplant donor. The source material was blood, either unsorted or a sorted T cell fraction (not recorded which). The gene calls are TRBV10-3 and TRBJ1-1, with D maybe TRBD1 (6 bases). CDR3 bases: TGTGCCATCAGTGGGTCGAGGACAGCCAACATGAACACTGAAGCTTTCTTT. Amino acids: CAISGSRTANMNTEAFF.